Here is one T cell receptor beta chain with its context. These data belong to a study of blood T cell repertoires in COVID-19. V trimming: 3 bases; J trimming: 6 bases; junction bases outside the gene matches: 4. CDR3 length: 14 residues. The germline V gene has CDR1 MNHEY and CDR2 SMNVEV (reference sequence). The repertoire was sequenced with immunoSEQ multiplex PCR; TCRdb's copy has only in-frame clones and lacks some. The sample records about 140,000 clones, roughly 79% being singletons. The chain is built from TRBV27 and TRBJ2-1; the match to TRBD2 covers 8 bases. The sample consisted of peripheral blood. This sequence originates from a human donor in a cohort sampled during active COVID-19. The CDR3 reads CASSLVAGLNEQFF. CDR3 in DNA: TGTGCCAGCAGTTTGGTAGCGGGGCTCAATGAGCAGTTCTTC.